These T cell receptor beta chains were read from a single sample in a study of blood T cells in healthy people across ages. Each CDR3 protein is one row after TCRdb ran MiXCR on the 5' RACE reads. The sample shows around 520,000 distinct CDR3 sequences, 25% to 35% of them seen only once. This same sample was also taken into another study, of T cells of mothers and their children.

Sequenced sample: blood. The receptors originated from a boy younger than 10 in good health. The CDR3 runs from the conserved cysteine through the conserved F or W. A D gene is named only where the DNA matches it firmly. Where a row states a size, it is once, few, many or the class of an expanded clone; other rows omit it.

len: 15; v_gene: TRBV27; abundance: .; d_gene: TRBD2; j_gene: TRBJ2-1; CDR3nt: TGTGCCAGCAGTTTAGCAGCGGGAGGACTAAATGAGCAGTTCTTC; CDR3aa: CASSLAAGGLNEQFF
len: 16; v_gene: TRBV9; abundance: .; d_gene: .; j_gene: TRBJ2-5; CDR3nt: TGTGCCAGCAGCGTAGGCGATCGTAGGACCCAAGAGACCCAGTACTTC; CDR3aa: CASSVGDRRTQETQYF
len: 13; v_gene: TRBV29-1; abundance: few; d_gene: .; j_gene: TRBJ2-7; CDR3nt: TGCAGCGTTGTAGGCAGGGGAACCTACGAGCAGTACTTC; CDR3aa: CSVVGRGTYEQYF
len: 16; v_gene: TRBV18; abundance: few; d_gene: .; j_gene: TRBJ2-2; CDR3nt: TGTGCCAGCTTCTTCAGGGGCGCCTTAGGGACCGGGGAGCTGTTTTTT; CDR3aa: CASFFRGALGTGELFF
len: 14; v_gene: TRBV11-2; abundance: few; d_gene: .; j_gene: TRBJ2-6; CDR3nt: TGTGCCAGCAGTGCCCCGCGGCAAGGGAACGTCCTGACTTTC; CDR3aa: CASSAPRQGNVLTF
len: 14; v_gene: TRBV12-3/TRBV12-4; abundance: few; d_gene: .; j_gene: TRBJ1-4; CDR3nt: TGTGCCAGCAGTCCCCCGTTGCATCGGGACAAACTGTTTTTT; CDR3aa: CASSPPLHRDKLFF
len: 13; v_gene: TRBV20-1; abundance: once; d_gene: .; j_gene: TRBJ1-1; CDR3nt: TGCAGTGCTACAAGGGCCTTGAACACTGAAGCTTTCTTT; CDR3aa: CSATRALNTEAFF
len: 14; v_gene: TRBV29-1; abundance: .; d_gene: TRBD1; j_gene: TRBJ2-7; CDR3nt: TGCAGCGCAGCAGGACAGGGTTCAACCTACGAGCAGTACTTC; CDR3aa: CSAAGQGSTYEQYF
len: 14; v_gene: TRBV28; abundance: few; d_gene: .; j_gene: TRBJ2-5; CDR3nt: TGTGCCAGCAGTTTACTAGCGAATCAAGAGACCCAGTACTTC; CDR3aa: CASSLLANQETQYF
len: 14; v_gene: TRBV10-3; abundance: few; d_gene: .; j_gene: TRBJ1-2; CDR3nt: TGTGCCATCAGTTTCAGGGAGGGGAACTATGGCTACACCTTC; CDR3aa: CAISFREGNYGYTF
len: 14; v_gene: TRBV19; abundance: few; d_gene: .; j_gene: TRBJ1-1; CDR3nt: TGTGCCAGTAGTGGGGGGGGCATGAACACTGAAGCTTTCTTT; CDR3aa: CASSGGGMNTEAFF
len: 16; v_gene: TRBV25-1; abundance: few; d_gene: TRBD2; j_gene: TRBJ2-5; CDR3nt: TGTGCCAGCAGTCCCGTAGCGGGGGGGCCGCGAGAGACCCAGTACTTC; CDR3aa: CASSPVAGGPRETQYF
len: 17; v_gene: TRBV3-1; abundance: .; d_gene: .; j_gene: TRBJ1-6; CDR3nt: TGTGCCAGCAGCCGGCGGGACCCGAGCTCCTATAATTCACCCCTCCACTTT; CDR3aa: CASSRRDPSSYNSPLHF
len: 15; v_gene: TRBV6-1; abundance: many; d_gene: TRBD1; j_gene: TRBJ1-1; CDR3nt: TGTGCCAGCAGTGAAAGGTCAGGACAGGGGAAGAGAGCTTTCTTT; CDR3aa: CASSERSGQGKRAFF
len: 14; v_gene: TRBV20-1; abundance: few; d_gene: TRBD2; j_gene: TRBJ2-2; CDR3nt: TGCAGTGCTCTTAGCGGGATCGACACCGGGGAGCTGTTTTTT; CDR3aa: CSALSGIDTGELFF
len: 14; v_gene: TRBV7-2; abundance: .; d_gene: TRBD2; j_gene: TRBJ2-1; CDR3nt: TGTGCCAGCAGCTTGGACCTAGCGGCCCCCAATCTGTTCTTC; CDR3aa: CASSLDLAAPNLFF
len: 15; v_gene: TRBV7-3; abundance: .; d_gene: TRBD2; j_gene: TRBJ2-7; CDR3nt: TGTGCCAGCAGCAAAAGCGGGGGTGAATCCTACGAGCAGTACTTC; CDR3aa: CASSKSGGESYEQYF
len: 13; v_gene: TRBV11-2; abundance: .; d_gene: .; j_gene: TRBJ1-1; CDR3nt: TGTGCCAGCAGCTTACGGAGGCACACTGAAGCTTTCTTT; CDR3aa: CASSLRRHTEAFF
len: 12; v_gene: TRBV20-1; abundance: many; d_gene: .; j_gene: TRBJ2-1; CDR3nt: TGCAGTGCTAGGACAGGAGATGTTGAGCAGTTCTTC; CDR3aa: CSARTGDVEQFF
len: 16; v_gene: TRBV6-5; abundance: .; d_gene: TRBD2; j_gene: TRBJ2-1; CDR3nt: TGTGCCAGCAGTTACTCCGGGACTAGCGGAGACAATGAGCAGTTCTTC; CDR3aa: CASSYSGTSGDNEQFF
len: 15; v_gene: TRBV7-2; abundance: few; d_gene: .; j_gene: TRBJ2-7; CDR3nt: TGTGCCAGCGGGGCCGGGGGAGGTGGGTCCTACGAGCAGTACTTC; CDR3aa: CASGAGGGGSYEQYF
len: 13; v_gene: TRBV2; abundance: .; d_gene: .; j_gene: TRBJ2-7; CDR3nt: TGTGCCAGCAGTACGGACAGTAGGGGCGAGCAGTACTTC; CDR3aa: CASSTDSRGEQYF
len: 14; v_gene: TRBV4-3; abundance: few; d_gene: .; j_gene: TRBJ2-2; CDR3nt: TGCGCCAGCAGCCAAGATCTGCGGGCCGGGGAGCTGTTTTTT; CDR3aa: CASSQDLRAGELFF
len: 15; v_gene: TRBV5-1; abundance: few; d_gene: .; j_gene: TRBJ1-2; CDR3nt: TGCGCCAGCAGCTTGGCGGATCCCAGGACGTATGGCTACACCTTC; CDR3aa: CASSLADPRTYGYTF
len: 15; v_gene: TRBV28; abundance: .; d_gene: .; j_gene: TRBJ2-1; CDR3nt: TGTGCCAGCAGCCGAGCAGGGGTCTCCTACAATGAGCAGTTCTTC; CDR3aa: CASSRAGVSYNEQFF
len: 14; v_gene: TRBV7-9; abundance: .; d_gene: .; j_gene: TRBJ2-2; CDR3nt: TGTGCCAGCAGCTTAGGACTCAGGCCCGGGAAGCTGTTTTTT; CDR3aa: CASSLGLRPGKLFF
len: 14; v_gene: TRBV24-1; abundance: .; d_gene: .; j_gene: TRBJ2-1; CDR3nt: TGTGCCACCAGTGACCCCCGTGCTGAAAATGAGCAGTTCTTC; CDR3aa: CATSDPRAENEQFF
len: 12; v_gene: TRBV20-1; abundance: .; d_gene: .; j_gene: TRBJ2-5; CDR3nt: TGCAGTGCCCCGACGGGTCCTGAGACCCAGTACTTC; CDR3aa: CSAPTGPETQYF
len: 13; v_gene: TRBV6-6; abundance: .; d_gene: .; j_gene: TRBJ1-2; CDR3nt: TGTGCCAGCAGTTACAATTCCGGGATCGGCTACACCTTC; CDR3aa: CASSYNSGIGYTF
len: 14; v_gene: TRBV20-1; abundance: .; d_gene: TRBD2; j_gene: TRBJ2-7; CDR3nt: TGCAGTGCTAGAGGCCCTAGCGGAGCCTACGAGCAGTACTTC; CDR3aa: CSARGPSGAYEQYF
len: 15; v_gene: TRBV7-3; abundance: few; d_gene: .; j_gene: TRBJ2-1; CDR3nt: TGTGCCAGCAGCTCCAGCGGGTTCTCCTACAATGAGCAGTTCTTC; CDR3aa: CASSSSGFSYNEQFF
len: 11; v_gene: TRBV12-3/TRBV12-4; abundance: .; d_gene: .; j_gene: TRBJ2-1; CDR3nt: TGTGCCAGCAGTTTCTCCCATGAGCAGTTCTTC; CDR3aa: CASSFSHEQFF
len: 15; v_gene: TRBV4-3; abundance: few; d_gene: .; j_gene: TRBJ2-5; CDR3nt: TGCGCCAGCAGCCAAGATGGACAAACGGGACAGACCCAGTACTTC; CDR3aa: CASSQDGQTGQTQYF
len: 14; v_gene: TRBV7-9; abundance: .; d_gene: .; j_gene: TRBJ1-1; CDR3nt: TGTGCCAGCAGCACTTCGGTTGGGGGCACTGAAGCTTTCTTT; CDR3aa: CASSTSVGGTEAFF
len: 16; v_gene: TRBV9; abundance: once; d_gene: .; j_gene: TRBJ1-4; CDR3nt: TGTGCCAGCAGCGCAGGTCGAAGACCGGATTATGAAAAACTGTTTTTT; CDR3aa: CASSAGRRPDYEKLFF
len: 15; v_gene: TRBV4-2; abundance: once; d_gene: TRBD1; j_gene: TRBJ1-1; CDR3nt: TGTGCCAGCAGCCAGGCGGGACAGAGAAACACTGAAGCTTTCTTT; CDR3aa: CASSQAGQRNTEAFF
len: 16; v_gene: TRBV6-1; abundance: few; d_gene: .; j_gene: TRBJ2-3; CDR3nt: TGTGCCAGCAGCCGCGGGGATAGATCTAGGACAGATACGCAGTATTTT; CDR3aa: CASSRGDRSRTDTQYF
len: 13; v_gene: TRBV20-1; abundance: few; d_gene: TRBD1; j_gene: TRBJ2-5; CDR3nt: TGCAGTGCTAACCGGGACAGGGGAGAGACCCAGTACTTC; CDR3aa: CSANRDRGETQYF
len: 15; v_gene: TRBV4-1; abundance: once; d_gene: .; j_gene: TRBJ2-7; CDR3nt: TGCGCCAGCAGCCCCACTCCGACTTCCTCCTACGAGCAGTACTTC; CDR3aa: CASSPTPTSSYEQYF
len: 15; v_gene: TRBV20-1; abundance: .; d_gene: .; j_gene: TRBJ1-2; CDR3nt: TGCAGTGCTAGAGCCCCCCCGGCAGTTTTTTATGGCTACACCTTC; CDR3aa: CSARAPPAVFYGYTF
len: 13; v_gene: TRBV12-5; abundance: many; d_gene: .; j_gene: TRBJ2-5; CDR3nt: TGTGCTAGTGGTTTAGGACTACAAGAGACCCAGTACTTC; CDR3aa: CASGLGLQETQYF
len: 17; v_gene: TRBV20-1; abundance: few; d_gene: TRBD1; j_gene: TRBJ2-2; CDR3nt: TGCAGTGCTAGAGATAGTAGACAGGGGGTGTCCACCGGGGAGCTGTTTTTT; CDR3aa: CSARDSRQGVSTGELFF
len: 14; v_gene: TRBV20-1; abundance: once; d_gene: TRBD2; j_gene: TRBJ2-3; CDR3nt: TGCAGTGCTAGAGATGGGCGGGAGATAGATACGCAGTATTTT; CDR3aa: CSARDGREIDTQYF
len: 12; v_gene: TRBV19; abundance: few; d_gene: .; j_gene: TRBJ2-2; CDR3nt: TGTGCCAGTAGTATTTCCACCGGGGAGCTGTTTTTT; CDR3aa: CASSISTGELFF
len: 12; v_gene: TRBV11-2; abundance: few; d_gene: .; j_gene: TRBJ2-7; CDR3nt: TGTGCCAGCAGCTTCCCAGGGTTCGAGCAGTACTTC; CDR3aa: CASSFPGFEQYF
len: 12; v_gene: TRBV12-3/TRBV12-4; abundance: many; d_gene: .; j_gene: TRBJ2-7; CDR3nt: TGTGCCAGCAGGTGGACTAACGGCGAGCAGTACTTC; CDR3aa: CASRWTNGEQYF
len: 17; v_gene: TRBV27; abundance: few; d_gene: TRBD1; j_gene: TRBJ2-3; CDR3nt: TGTGCCAGCAGTCCTCGGACAGGGGCCACCAGCACAGATACACAGTATTTT; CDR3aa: CASSPRTGATSTDTQYF
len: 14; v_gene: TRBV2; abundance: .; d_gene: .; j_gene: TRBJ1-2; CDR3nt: TGTGCCAGCAGTCAGGACAGTTCTAACTATGGCTACACCTTC; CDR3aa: CASSQDSSNYGYTF
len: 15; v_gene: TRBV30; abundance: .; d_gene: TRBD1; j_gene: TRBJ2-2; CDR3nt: TGTGCCTGGAGGGGACAGGGGCGTCCCACCGGGGAGCTGTTTTTT; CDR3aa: CAWRGQGRPTGELFF
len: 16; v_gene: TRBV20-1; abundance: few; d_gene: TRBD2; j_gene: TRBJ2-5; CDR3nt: TGCAGTGCTAGGGATAGACTAGCGGGAGGAAGAGAGACCCAGTACTTC; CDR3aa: CSARDRLAGGRETQYF
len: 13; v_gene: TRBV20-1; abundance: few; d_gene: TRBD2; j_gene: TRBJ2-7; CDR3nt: TGCAGTGCTATTAGCGGGAGAGCCTACGAGCAGTACTTC; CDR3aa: CSAISGRAYEQYF
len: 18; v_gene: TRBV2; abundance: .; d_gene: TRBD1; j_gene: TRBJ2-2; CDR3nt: TGTGCCAGCAGGGTTGGAAGGGGGCTAGACCCGAACACCGGGGAGCTGTTTTTT; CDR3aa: CASRVGRGLDPNTGELFF
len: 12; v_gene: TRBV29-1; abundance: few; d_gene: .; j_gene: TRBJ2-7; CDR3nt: TGCAGCGTTGAAACAGGGACCAACGAGCAGTACTTC; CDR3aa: CSVETGTNEQYF
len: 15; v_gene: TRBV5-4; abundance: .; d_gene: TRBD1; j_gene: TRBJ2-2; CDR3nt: TGTGCCAGCAGTCTAAGGCAGGGGGCTACCGGGGAGCTGTTTTTT; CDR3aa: CASSLRQGATGELFF